The T cell receptor beta chain under discussion was sequenced for a study of blood T cell repertoires in COVID-19. On the study more broadly: The United States, Italy and Spain were the sources of the acute and convalescent COVID-19 samples.

Enrolment of Seattle patients took place during active infection, and they were followed longitudinally. In the original analysis: Researchers report that nucleated cell counts were estimated from reference gene primer amplification. Sequencing was performed with immunoSEQ multiplex PCR; in TCRdb, only in-frame clones are kept and a portion is missing. V and J calls plus clone size are reproduced from that table; the DNA served to infer D and trimming. The table has about 49,000 clones, more than 75% seen once. This clone occurred a few times. This CDR3 is built from 15 residues. V was clipped by 1 base and J by 3 bases, with 11 bases between them. The V gene's germline CDR1 is SGHRS and CDR2 YFSETQ.

This chain uses TRBV5-1 with TRBJ1-5; D remains ambiguous. The sequence derives from a woman older than 75 with COVID-19, enrolled during active disease. Sequenced material: peripheral blood. The CDR3 is CASSLLAGNNQPQHF. CDR3 sequence (DNA): TGCGCCAGCAGCTTGCTAGCAGGTAACAATCAGCCCCAGCATTTT.